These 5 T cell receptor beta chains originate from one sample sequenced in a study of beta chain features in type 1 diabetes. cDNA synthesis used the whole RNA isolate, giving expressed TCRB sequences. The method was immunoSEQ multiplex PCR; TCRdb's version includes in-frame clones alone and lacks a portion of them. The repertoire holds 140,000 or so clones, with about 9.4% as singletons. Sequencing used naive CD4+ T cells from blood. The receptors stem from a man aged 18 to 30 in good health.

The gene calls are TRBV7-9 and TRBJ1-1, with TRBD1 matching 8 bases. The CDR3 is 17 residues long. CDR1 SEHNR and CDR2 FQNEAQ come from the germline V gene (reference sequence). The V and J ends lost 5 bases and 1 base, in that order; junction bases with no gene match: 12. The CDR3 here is CASSLTGGIRENTEAFF. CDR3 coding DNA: TGTGCCAGCAGCCTTACAGGGGGTATTCGAGAGAACACTGAAGCTTTCTTT.

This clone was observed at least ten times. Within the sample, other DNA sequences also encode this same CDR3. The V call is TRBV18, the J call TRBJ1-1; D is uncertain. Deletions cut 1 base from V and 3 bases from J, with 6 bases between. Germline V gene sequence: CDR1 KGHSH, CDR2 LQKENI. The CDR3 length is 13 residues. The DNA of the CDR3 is TGTGCCAGCTCACCACGTGGAGACACTGAAGCTTTCTTT. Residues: CASSPRGDTEAFF.

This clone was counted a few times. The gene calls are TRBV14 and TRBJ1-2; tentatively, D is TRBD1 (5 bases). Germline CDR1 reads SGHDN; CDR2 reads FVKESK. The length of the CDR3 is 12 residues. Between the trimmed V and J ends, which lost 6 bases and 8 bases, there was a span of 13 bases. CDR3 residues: CASSEGVSGYTF. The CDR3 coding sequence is TGTGCCAGCAGTGAAGGGGTGAGCGGCTACACCTTC.

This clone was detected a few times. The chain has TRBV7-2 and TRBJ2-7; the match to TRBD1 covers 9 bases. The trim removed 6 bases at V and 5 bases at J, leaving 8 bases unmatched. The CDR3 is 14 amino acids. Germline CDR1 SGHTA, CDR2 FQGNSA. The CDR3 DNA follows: TGTGCCAGCAGAAAGGGACAGGGAACCGACGAGCAGTACTTC. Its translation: CASRKGQGTDEQYF.

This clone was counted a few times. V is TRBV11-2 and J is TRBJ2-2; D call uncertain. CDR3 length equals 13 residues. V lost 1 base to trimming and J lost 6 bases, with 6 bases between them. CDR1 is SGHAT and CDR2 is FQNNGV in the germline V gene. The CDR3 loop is CASSLAGSGELFF. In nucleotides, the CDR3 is TGTGCCAGCAGCTTAGCAGGATCCGGGGAGCTGTTTTTT.